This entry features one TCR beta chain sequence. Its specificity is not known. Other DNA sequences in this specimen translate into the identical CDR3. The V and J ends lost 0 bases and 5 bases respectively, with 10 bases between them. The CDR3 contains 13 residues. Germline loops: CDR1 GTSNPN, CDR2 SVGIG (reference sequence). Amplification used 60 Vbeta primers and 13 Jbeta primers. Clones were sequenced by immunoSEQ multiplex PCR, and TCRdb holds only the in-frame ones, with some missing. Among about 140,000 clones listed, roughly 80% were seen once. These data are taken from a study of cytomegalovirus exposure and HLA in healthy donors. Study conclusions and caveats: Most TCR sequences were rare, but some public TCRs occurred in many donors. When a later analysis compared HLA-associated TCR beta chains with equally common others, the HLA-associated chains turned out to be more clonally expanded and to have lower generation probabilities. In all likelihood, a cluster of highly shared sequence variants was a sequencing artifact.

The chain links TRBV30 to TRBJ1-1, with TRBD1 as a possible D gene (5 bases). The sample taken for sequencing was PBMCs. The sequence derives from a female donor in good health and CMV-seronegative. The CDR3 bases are TGTGCCTGGAGTGTACTCCGGGGGACTGAAGCTTTCTTT. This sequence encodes CAWSVLRGTEAFF.